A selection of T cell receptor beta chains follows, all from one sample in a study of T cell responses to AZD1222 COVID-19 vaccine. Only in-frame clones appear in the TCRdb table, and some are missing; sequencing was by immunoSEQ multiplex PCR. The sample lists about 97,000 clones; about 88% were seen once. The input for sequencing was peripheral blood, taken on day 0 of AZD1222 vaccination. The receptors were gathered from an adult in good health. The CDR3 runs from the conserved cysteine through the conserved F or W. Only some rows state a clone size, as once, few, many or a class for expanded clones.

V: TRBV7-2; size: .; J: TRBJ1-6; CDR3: CASTFQATWTGANNSPLHF
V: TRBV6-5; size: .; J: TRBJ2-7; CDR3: CASRRYYEQYF
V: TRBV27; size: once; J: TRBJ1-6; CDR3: CASRQPGYYNSPLHF
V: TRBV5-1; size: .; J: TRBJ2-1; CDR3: CASSLVGLTGQGNEQFF
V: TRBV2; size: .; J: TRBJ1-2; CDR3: CASSEEGLGGYTF
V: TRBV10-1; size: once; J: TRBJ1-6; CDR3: CASSPGLQSPLHF
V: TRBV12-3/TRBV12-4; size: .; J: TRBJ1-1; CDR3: CASSLTGTEAFF
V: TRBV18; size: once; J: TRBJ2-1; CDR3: CASSPKGIMDNEQFF
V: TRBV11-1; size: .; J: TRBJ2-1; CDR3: CASSFGARGYEQFF
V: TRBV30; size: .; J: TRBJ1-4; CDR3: CAFTATTNEKLFF
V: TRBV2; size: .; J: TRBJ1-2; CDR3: CASSEGGAGRGYTF
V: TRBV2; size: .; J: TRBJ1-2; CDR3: CASSELRGQYGYTF
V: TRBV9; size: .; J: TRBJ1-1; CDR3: CASSGGVGTHTEAFF
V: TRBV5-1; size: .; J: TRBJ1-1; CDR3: CASSFYTGGTEAFF
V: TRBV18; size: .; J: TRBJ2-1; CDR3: CASSNERGDYNEQFF
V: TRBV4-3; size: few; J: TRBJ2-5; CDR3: CASSQSSAPGKTQYF
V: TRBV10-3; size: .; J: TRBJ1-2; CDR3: CAISAGQGGTNYGYTF
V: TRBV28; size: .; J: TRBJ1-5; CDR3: CASSLGTGGAVNSNQPQHF
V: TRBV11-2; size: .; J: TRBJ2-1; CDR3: CASSVSAGTSNHNEQFF
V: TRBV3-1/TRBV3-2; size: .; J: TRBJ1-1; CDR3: CARGTRGRVPEAFF
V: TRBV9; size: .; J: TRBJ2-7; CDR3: CASSVGQGAYEQYF
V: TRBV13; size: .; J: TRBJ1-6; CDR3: CASSARDKGSPLHF
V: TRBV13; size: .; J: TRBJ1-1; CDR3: CASSVTGVNTEAFF
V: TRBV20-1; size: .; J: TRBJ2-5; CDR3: CSASGGETQYF
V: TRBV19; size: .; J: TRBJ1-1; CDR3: CASTDPGRMNTEAFF
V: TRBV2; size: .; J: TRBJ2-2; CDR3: CASVADRQANTGELFF
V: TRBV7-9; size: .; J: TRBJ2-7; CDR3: CASSFKRQGPREQYF
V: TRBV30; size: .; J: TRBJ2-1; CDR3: CAWRQTGGREQFF
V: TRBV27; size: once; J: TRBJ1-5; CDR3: CASPYNQPQHF
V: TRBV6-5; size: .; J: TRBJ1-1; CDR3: CASSRTSGPNTEAFF
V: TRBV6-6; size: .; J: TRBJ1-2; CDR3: CASTLGGSGYTF
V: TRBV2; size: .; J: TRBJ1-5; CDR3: CASSNRGLSNQPQHF
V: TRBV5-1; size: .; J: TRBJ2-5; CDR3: CASSKGLQETQYF
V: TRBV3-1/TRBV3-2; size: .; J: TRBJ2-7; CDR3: CASSHTGTGQYF
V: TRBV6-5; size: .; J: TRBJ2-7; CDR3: CASSYSIGYAEQYF
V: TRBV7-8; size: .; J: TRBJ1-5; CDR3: CASSYLSQGFSNQPQHF
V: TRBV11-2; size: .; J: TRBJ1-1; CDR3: CASSIQGYTEAFF
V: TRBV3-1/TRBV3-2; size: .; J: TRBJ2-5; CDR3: CASSQRRYGRETQYF
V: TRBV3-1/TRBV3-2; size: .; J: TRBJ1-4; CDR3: CASSLVISEKLFF
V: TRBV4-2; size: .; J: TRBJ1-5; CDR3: CASSQDPQGSQPQHF